Shown below are 28 T cell receptor beta chains from a single sample sequenced in a study of lymphopenia after photon versus proton radiotherapy. Generated by immunoSEQ multiplex PCR, the TCRdb table keeps only in-frame clones and is missing some. The sample yields roughly 26,000 clones, about 80% seen once. The sequenced sample was peripheral blood, obtained from a patient treated with photon-based radiotherapy. The receptors derive from a man aged 35 to 55 with gastric cancer.

This clone was seen a few times. The rearrangement links TRBV7-9 to TRBJ1-5, with D unresolved. The CDR3 loop spans 13 amino acids. The germline gives CDR1 SEHNR, CDR2 FQNEAQ (reference sequence). The V end was cut by 5 bases, the J end by 4 bases, with 9 bases between. This chain's CDR3 is CASSPDTNQPQHF. The CDR3, as DNA: TGTGCCAGCAGCCCCGACACGAATCAGCCCCAGCATTTT.

This chain joins TRBV7-2 and TRBJ1-2, with D possibly TRBD1 on 6 matching bases. The CDR3 is made up of 13 amino acids. The ends were cut back, 1 base at V and 8 bases at J, with 11 bases in the middle. Germline V gene sequence: CDR1 SGHTA, CDR2 FQGNSA. This CDR3 reads CASSLEGGWGYTF. CDR3 DNA sequence: TGTGCCAGCAGCTTAGAGGGGGGCTGGGGCTACACCTTC.

This clone has only a few counts. V is TRBV7-2 and J is TRBJ2-5, with TRBD2 identical over 13 bases. The CDR3 runs to 16 residues. V dropped 6 bases and J dropped 5; count of bases not matched to a gene: 9. The germline CDR1 and CDR2 sequences are SGHTA and FQGNSA. CDR3 loop: CASRSGLAGPWETQYF. Written as DNA, the CDR3 is TGTGCCAGCAGATCGGGACTAGCGGGACCCTGGGAGACCCAGTACTTC. The entire variable domain, with the rest obtained from reference TRBV7-2 and TRBJ2-5, is as follows: GAGVSQSPSNKVTEKGKDVELRCDPISGHTALYWYRQSLGQGLEFLIYFQGNSAPDKSGLPSDRFSAERTGGSVSTLTIQRTQQEDSAVYLCASRSGLAGPWETQYFGPGTRLLVL.

V gene TRBV7-6 combines with J gene TRBJ2-7; unclear D gene. Germline V gene lookup returns CDR1 SGHVS and CDR2 FNYEAQ. The CDR3 consists of 15 residues. V was clipped by 5 bases and J by 7 bases, with 21 bases between them. The CDR3 sequence: CASSRNSALSGEQYF. CDR3 bases: TGTGCCAGCAGCCGTAATTCGGCCCTCTCCGGAGAGCAGTACTTC.

The CDR3 loop reads CASSPTGVEDTQYF. CDR3 DNA: TGTGCCAGCAGCCCTACAGGGGTGGAAGATACGCAGTATTTT. This chain connects TRBV7-9 to TRBJ2-3; 7 bases fit TRBD1. The J segment lost 5 bases and the V segment lost 5 bases, leaving 7 bases of the junction unmatched. CDR1 is SEHNR and CDR2 is FQNEAQ in the germline V gene (reference sequence). The CDR3 has 14 residues. Looking up the rest from reference TRBV7-9 and TRBJ2-3 gives the full variable domain: DTGVSQNPRHKITKRGQNVTFRCDPISEHNRLYWYRQTLGQGPEFLTYFQNEAQLEKSRLLSDRFSAERPKGSFSTLEIQRTEQGDSAMYLCASSPTGVEDTQYFGPGTRLTVL.

The chain uses TRBV30 and TRBJ1-2; 7 nucleotides match TRBD1. The germline gives CDR1 GTSNPN, CDR2 SVGIG (reference sequence). This CDR3 contains 14 residues. The junction had 8 bases not matched to a gene; V was cut back by 2 bases and J by 5 bases. The CDR3 nucleotides are TGTGCCTGGAGTAGGGACAGCTTTGGGTATGGCTACACCTTC. Its protein product is CAWSRDSFGYGYTF.

The rearrangement joins TRBV19 to TRBJ1-6; 12 bases match TRBD1. The CDR3 is 17 residues long. Looked up from germline, CDR1 is LNHDA and CDR2 is SQIVND (reference sequence). V was clipped by 4 bases and J by 5 bases; unmatched bases: 6. The CDR3 protein is CASSTGTGGFNNSPLHF. The CDR3 region has the DNA TGTGCCAGTAGTACGGGGACAGGGGGCTTCAATAATTCACCCCTCCACTTT. The full variable domain, completed using reference TRBV19 and TRBJ1-6, is DGGITQSPKYLFRKEGQNVTLSCEQNLNHDAMYWYRQDPGQGLRLIYYSQIVNDFQKGDIAEGYSVSREKKESFPLTVTSAQKNPTAFYLCASSTGTGGFNNSPLHFGNGTRLTVT.

V is TRBV18 and J is TRBJ2-7; TRBD1 or TRBD2 may be the D gene (5 bases each). The V and J ends lost 2 bases and 4 bases respectively, with 12 bases between them. The V gene's germline CDR1 is KGHSH and CDR2 LQKENI. The CDR3 loop spans 14 amino acids. The CDR3 sequence is CASSPNGAGYEQYF. The CDR3 nucleotides read TGTGCCAGCTCACCAAATGGGGCGGGTTACGAGCAGTACTTC.

The V call is TRBV5-1, the J call TRBJ2-3; 8 bases line up with TRBD2. V lost 0 bases, J lost 2 bases, and 5 bases stayed unmatched. CDR1 is SGHRS and CDR2 is YFSETQ in the germline V gene. There are 16 residues in the CDR3. Here the CDR3 reads CASSLAGGLVTDTQYF. In DNA, the CDR3 is TGCGCCAGCAGCTTGGCCGGGGGACTAGTCACAGATACGCAGTATTTT.

The rearrangement joins TRBV4-1 to TRBJ1-6; perhaps TRBD1 as D (6 bases). The CDR3 loop spans 18 amino acids. Looked up from germline, CDR1 is MGHRA and CDR2 is YSYEKL. V dropped 2 bases and J dropped 0 bases, with 14 bases sitting between them. The CDR3 reads CASSQFRGLSSYNSPLHF. CDR3 DNA sequence: TGCGCCAGCAGCCAATTCCGGGGGCTAAGCTCCTATAATTCACCCCTCCACTTT.

This chain links TRBV7-2 with TRBJ2-1; no reliable D call. The CDR3 length is 16 residues. Trimming took off 3 bases at V and 2 bases at J, with 14 bases between the two ends. Per germline, CDR1 SGHTA and CDR2 FQGNSA. The CDR3, as DNA: TGTGCCAGCAGCTTTGGTCTTCTCCCTCCCTACAATGAGCAGTTCTTC. This codes for CASSFGLLPPYNEQFF.

The chain couples TRBV14 to TRBJ2-2; D perhaps matches TRBD2 (5 bases). The CDR3 length is 18 residues. Trimming cost V 6 bases and J 3 bases, with 23 bases left between them. CDR1 SGHDN and CDR2 FVKESK come from the germline V gene. CDR3 in DNA: TGTGCCAGCAGTGAATATGCTGTAGGAGGCGTCGACACCGGGGAGCTGTTTTTT. Translated, it gives CASSEYAVGGVDTGELFF.

The gene calls are TRBV6-6 and TRBJ1-4; D uncertain. Trimming left V 7 bases short and J 3 bases short, with 18 bases between. This CDR3 contains 16 residues. The germline V gene encodes CDR1 MNHNY and CDR2 SVGAGI (reference sequence). CDR3 region: CASTDTAVVSNEKLFF. The CDR3 DNA is TGTGCCAGCACCGATACTGCGGTGGTTTCTAATGAAAAACTGTTTTTT.

The chain employs TRBV4-2 and TRBJ2-7; D is uncertain. Trimming removed 0 bases at V and 3 bases at J, with 15 bases between. CDR3 length: 16 amino acids. Germline V gene lookup returns CDR1 LGHNA and CDR2 YNFKEQ. Written as DNA, the CDR3 is TGTGCCAGCAGCCAAGAGAGGTTCGGGCAGAACTACGAGCAGTACTTC. Protein product: CASSQERFGQNYEQYF.

This chain joins TRBV29-1 and TRBJ1-1, with D hard to call. This CDR3 has 12 residues. The V gene lost 4 bases and the J gene lost 4 bases, with 10 bases spanning the gap. Germline CDR1 is SQVTM and CDR2 is ANQGSEA. As DNA, the CDR3 is TGCAGCGTTGTACCGACGTCCACTGAAGCTTTCTTT. Amino acids: CSVVPTSTEAFF.

This chain joins TRBV5-4 and TRBJ2-3; the D is unclear. The CDR3 sequence is 13 residues long. Germline CDR1 reads SGHNT; CDR2 reads YYREEE (reference sequence). V was shortened by 4 bases and J by 3 bases, with 9 bases between the two germline ends. The CDR3 DNA follows: TGTGCCAGCAGCGTGTTGGGGACAGATACGCAGTATTTT. The encoded protein is CASSVLGTDTQYF.

The chain couples TRBV7-6 to TRBJ2-3, with 9 bases matching TRBD2. The J segment lost 5 bases and the V segment lost 6 bases, leaving 3 bases of the junction unmatched. The CDR3 runs 13 residues. Germline CDR1 SGHVS, CDR2 FNYEAQ. The DNA of the CDR3 is TGTGCCAGCAGGGGGCGGGGGGGAGATACGCAGTATTTT. Protein: CASRGRGGDTQYF. Full variable domain (missing parts from reference TRBV7-6 and TRBJ2-3): GAGVSQSPRYKVTKRGQDVALRCDPISGHVSLYWYRQALGQGPEFLTYFNYEAQQDKSGLPNDRFSAERPEGSISTLTIQRTEQRDSAMYRCASRGRGGDTQYFGPGTRLTVL.

This clone was found once. This chain uses TRBV7-8 with TRBJ2-1, with TRBD2 matching 11 bases. Germline CDR1 and CDR2: SGHVS and FQNEAQ. V lost 1 base, J lost 7 bases, and 3 bases stayed unmatched. There are 15 residues in the CDR3. Written as DNA, the CDR3 is TGTGCCAGCAGCTTAGTAGCGGGGGGGTATAATGAGCAGTTCTTC. It yields the protein CASSLVAGGYNEQFF. Combining the CDR3 with reference TRBV7-8 and TRBJ2-1 gives the whole variable domain GAGVSQSPRYKVAKRGQDVALRCDPISGHVSLFWYQQALGQGPEFLTYFQNEAQLDKSGLPSDRFFAERPEGSVSTLKIQRTQQEDSAVYLCASSLVAGGYNEQFFGPGTRLTVL.

The chain joins TRBV5-8 to TRBJ1-1; tentative D call: TRBD1 (5 bases). Trimming removed 0 bases from V and 3 bases from J, with 18 bases in between. There are 17 residues in the CDR3. From germline, CDR1 is SGHTS and CDR2 YDEGEE. The CDR3 DNA is TGTGCCAGCAGCTTGGAGTTCAGGTACAGGAGGGACACTGAAGCTTTCTTT. It codes for CASSLEFRYRRDTEAFF.

The chain employs TRBV30 and TRBJ1-2; D is unresolved. This CDR3 contains 13 residues. Deletions cut 3 bases from V and 1 base from J, with 9 bases between. Germline CDR1 is GTSNPN and CDR2 is SVGIG (reference sequence). DNA for the CDR3: TGTGCCTGGAGCCCCGCTTATAACTATGGCTACACCTTC. Translating gives CAWSPAYNYGYTF.

V is TRBV19 and J is TRBJ1-4; tentatively, D is TRBD1 (6 bases). Germline values: CDR1 LNHDA, CDR2 SQIVND (reference sequence). V lost 5 bases, J lost 7 bases, and 17 bases lay in between. The CDR3 consists of 15 residues. CDR3 nucleotide sequence: TGTGCCAGTAGTCCCAGCCGGGGGCGGAGTGAAAAACTGTTTTTT. This sequence encodes CASSPSRGRSEKLFF.

The V and J genes are TRBV9 and TRBJ1-1, with D possibly matching TRBD1 (6 bases). The V end lost 0 bases, the J end lost 1 base, and 10 bases lay between the germline ends. CDR3 length: 15 residues. CDR1 is SGDLS and CDR2 is YYNGEE in the germline V gene. CDR3 nucleotide sequence: TGTGCCAGCAGCGTAGATCCGACAGGGAACACTGAAGCTTTCTTT. Translated: CASSVDPTGNTEAFF.

This clone was found once. V usage is TRBV7-2 and J usage is TRBJ2-5; TRBD2 agrees at 10 bases. The CDR3 is 16 residues long. Germline CDR1 is SGHTA and CDR2 is FQGNSA. V lost 0 bases and J lost 2; bases outside the gene matches: 3. The CDR3 DNA sequence: TGTGCCAGCAGCTTAGCGGCTAGCGGGGGACAAGAGACCCAGTACTTC. Translation: CASSLAASGGQETQYF.

In DNA, the CDR3 is TGTGCCAGCGGCCGGGACAGGGAAGCGGGGGGAAACACCATATATTTT. Translated: CASGRDREAGGNTIYF. The chain has TRBV2 and TRBJ1-3; 9 bases are a match to TRBD1. Unmatched junction bases numbered 12, after V lost 8 bases and J lost 4 bases. The CDR3 has 16 residues. CDR1 is SNHLY, CDR2 FYNNEI, per germline.

The chain uses TRBV5-1 and TRBJ1-2, with D hard to call. The CDR3 loop spans 13 amino acids. CDR1 SGHRS and CDR2 YFSETQ come from the germline V gene. Trimming cost V 2 bases and J 4 bases, with 9 bases left between them. In DNA, the CDR3 is TGCGCCAGCAGCTTAGGTTCAGGCTATGGCTACACCTTC. Protein product: CASSLGSGYGYTF.

The chain carries TRBV28 and TRBJ1-2, with no clear D. V lost 3 bases and J lost 0, with 5 bases in between. The CDR3 has 13 amino acids. Germline CDR1 is MDHEN and CDR2 is SYDVKM. DNA for the CDR3: TGTGCCAGCAGTTTTGCCTCTAACTATGGCTACACCTTC. Amino acid sequence: CASSFASNYGYTF.

This clone came up a few times. The J gene is TRBJ2-7, the V gene TRBV2, with a weak D call TRBD1 (6 bases). The ends were cut back, 2 bases at V and 8 bases at J, with 13 bases in the middle. The length of the CDR3 is 13 residues. The V gene's germline CDR1 is SNHLY and CDR2 FYNNEI. The CDR3 region is CASSESAGDKQYF. DNA of the CDR3: TGTGCCAGCAGTGAAAGCGCAGGGGATAAGCAGTACTTC.

This chain connects TRBV4-1 to TRBJ1-1, with D tentatively TRBD1 (5 bases). The V end was cut by 0 bases, the J end by 6 bases, with 14 bases between. The CDR3 is 15 amino acids. CDR1 and CDR2 from the germline V gene are MGHRA and YSYEKL. The CDR3: CASSQDFVPGSEAFF. Here the CDR3 DNA reads TGCGCCAGCAGCCAAGATTTTGTCCCAGGGTCTGAAGCTTTCTTT.